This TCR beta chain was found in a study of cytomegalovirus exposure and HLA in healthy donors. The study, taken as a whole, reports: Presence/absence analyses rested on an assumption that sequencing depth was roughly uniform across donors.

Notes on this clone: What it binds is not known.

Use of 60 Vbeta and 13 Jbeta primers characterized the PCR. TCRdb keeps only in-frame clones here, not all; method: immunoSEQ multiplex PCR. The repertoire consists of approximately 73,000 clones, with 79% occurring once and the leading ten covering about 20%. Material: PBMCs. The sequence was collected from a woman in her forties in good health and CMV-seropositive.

CDR3 sequence reads: CASSLDQVSNVLTF. The CDR3 nucleotides are TGCGCCAGCAGCTTGGATCAGGTTTCCAACGTCCTGACTTTC. The genes are TRBV5-1 and TRBJ2-6; D unclear. Germline V gene data show CDR1 as SGHRS and CDR2 as YFSETQ. The CDR3 loop spans 14 amino acids. Trimming took 0 bases from V and 8 from J, leaving 9 bases between them.